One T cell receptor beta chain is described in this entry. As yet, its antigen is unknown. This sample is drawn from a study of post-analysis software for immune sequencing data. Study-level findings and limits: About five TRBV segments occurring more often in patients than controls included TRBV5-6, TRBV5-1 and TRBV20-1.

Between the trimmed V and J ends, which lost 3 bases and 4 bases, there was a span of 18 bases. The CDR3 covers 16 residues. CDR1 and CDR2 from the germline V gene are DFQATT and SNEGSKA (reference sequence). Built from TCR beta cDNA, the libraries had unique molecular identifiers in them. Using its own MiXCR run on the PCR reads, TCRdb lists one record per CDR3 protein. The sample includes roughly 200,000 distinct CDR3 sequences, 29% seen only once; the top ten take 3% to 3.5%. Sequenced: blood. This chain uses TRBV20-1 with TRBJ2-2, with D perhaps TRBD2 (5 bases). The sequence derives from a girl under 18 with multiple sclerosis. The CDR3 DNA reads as TGCAGTGCTAGGGAAAGACTGTTACGGGGCACCGGGGAGCTGTTTTTT. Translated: CSARERLLRGTGELFF.